Below, 14 T cell receptor beta chains from the same sample are listed, as sequenced in a study of human T cells and chemical hapten exposure. Via MiXCR, TCRdb re-called the RACE reads, giving one row per CDR3 protein. The sample lists some 91,000 distinct CDR3 sequences, 27% occurring once. Time point denoted: patch test 3, about 24 weeks after DPC sensitization. Treatment in this sample: therapeutic diphenylcyclopropenone sensitization with weekly scalp DPC. The sequencing here drew on whole blood, taken in connection with sensitization to the hapten diphenylcyclopropenone (DPC). These receptors were taken from a man in his forties with alopecia areata. Some clones in this sample may be carry-over from other donors' samples.

The CDR3 nucleotides are TGTGCCAGCAGTACGCTCCTAGCGGGTTCGTTCTTAGATACGCAGTATTTT. This sequence encodes CASSTLLAGSFLDTQYF. The chain carries TRBV7-2 and TRBJ2-3; TRBD2 aligns across 8 bases. Germline V gene data show CDR1 as SGHTA and CDR2 as FQGNSA. The CDR3 length is 17 residues. J gave up 5 bases and V 6 bases, and 16 bases lay outside the gene matches.

At least ten counts were recorded for this clonotype. This sequence joins TRBV6-5 and TRBJ1-6; D unresolved. V gave up 7 bases and J gave up 0 bases, with 13 bases separating them. Looked up from germline, CDR1 is MNHEY and CDR2 is SVGAGI. CDR3 size: 16 residues. The CDR3 DNA sequence: TGTGCCAGCAAAAGTCTCTCCAGCTCCTATAATTCACCCCTCCACTTT. The encoded protein is CASKSLSSSYNSPLHF.

This clonotype has a count of ten or more. V and J are TRBV29-1 and TRBJ2-3, with D maybe TRBD2 (5 bases). The CDR3 consists of 14 residues. CDR1 is SQVTM, CDR2 ANQGSEA, per germline. V lost 7 bases and J lost 0, with 14 bases in between. CDR3 region: CSATERTSTDTQYF. CDR3 coding DNA: TGCAGCGCTACCGAACGGACTAGCACAGATACGCAGTATTTT.

This sequence joins TRBV28 and TRBJ2-2; D possibly matches TRBD1 or TRBD2 (5 bases each). The CDR3 runs 14 residues. CDR1 and CDR2 (germline): MDHEN, SYDVKM. Trimming left V 2 bases short and J 6 bases short, with 10 bases between. In DNA, the CDR3 is TGTGCCAGCAGTTTAGCCGGGACCCCCGGGGAGCTGTTTTTT. Translated, it gives CASSLAGTPGELFF.

The chain is built from TRBV28 and TRBJ1-4, with D possibly matching TRBD1 (6 bases). Germline V gene lookup returns CDR1 MDHEN and CDR2 SYDVKM. The CDR3 loop spans 15 amino acids. With 4 bases removed from V and 2 bases from J, the gap between germline ends came to 11 bases. CDR3 in DNA: TGTGCCAGCAGTTCTGGGGGGCCCACTAATGAAAAACTGTTTTTT. It translates to CASSSGGPTNEKLFF.

This chain links TRBV4-1 with TRBJ1-5; perhaps TRBD1 as D (5 bases). From germline, CDR1 is MGHRA and CDR2 YSYEKL. With 5 bases removed from V and 4 bases from J, the gap between germline ends came to 15 bases. The CDR3 has 15 amino acids. The CDR3 DNA reads TGCGCCAGCAGCTTTCAAGAAGGGGTGAATCAGCCCCAGCATTTT. This encodes CASSFQEGVNQPQHF.

This clonotype appeared a few times. J is TRBJ2-1 and V is TRBV11-2; 7 bases match TRBD2. Germline lookup yields CDR1 SGHAT and CDR2 FQNNGV. The CDR3 sequence is 16 residues long. Trimming at V came to 6 bases and at J to 6 bases, leaving 14 bases not matched to a gene. CDR3 amino acids: CASSRGFIAGSNEQFF. The CDR3 nucleotides are TGTGCCAGCAGTAGGGGATTCATAGCGGGTTCCAATGAGCAGTTCTTC.

The CDR3 nucleotides read TGTGCCAGCAGGGGACTAGTCGACGAGCAGTACTTC. Translating gives CASRGLVDEQYF. This chain uses TRBV12-3 or TRBV12-4 with TRBJ2-7; 8 positions agree with TRBD2. This CDR3 comprises 12 residues. The junction had 3 bases not matched to a gene; V was cut back by 6 bases and J by 5 bases.

The sample holds a few counts of this clonotype. The CDR3 spells CASIRPSNTGELFF. The CDR3 DNA is TGTGCCAGCATTAGGCCTTCGAACACCGGGGAGCTGTTTTTT. V gene TRBV12-3 or TRBV12-4 combines with J gene TRBJ2-2; no clear D. This CDR3 has 14 residues. The germline V and J ends were trimmed by 7 bases and 0 bases, with 9 bases remaining between them.

CDR3 sequence: CASNIYGAGTSTDTQYF. The DNA of the CDR3 is TGTGCCAGTAACATATATGGAGCGGGAACTAGCACAGATACGCAGTATTTT. The chain combines TRBV7-2 with TRBJ2-3; TRBD2 aligns across 7 bases. Germline assignment: CDR1 SGHTA and CDR2 FQGNSA. V was clipped by 9 bases and J by 0 bases; unmatched bases: 15. The CDR3 has 17 amino acids. Full variable domain (rest looked up from reference TRBV7-2 and TRBJ2-3): GAGVSQSPSNKVTEKGKDVELRCDPISGHTALYWYRQSLGQGLEFLIYFQGNSAPDKSGLPSDRFSAERTGGSVSTLTIQRTQQEDSAVYLCASNIYGAGTSTDTQYFGPGTRLTVL.

This clonotype was detected ten times or more. The rearrangement links TRBV20-1 to TRBJ2-7; TRBD1 matches at 8 bases. Germline V gives CDR1 DFQATT, CDR2 SNEGSKA (reference sequence). The CDR3 covers 14 residues. Trimming removed 2 bases from V and 3 bases from J; junction bases left unmatched: 6. The CDR3 sequence is CSARPGDRFYEQYF. CDR3 DNA: TGCAGTGCTAGACCTGGGGACAGGTTCTACGAGCAGTACTTC.

The chain is built from TRBV7-9 and TRBJ2-1; D assignment may be TRBD1 or TRBD2 (5 bases each). Germline lookup yields CDR1 SEHNR and CDR2 FQNEAQ (reference sequence). The CDR3 extends over 12 amino acids. V lost 4 bases to trimming and J lost 9 bases, with 10 bases between them. The chain's CDR3 is CASSSPGGEQFF. DNA for the CDR3: TGTGCCAGCAGCTCGCCTGGGGGTGAGCAGTTCTTC.

The gene calls are TRBV27 and TRBJ2-7; possible D gene TRBD2, 6 bases. Germline CDR1 is MNHEY and CDR2 is SMNVEV (reference sequence). This CDR3 is built from 14 residues. Trimming shortened V by 5 bases and J by 4 bases, and 15 bases separated the two germline ends. The CDR3 is CASSLTQAGYEQYF. CDR3 in DNA: TGTGCCAGCAGTCTAACGCAGGCGGGATACGAGCAGTACTTC.

This clonotype was observed a single time. The J gene is TRBJ2-1, the V gene TRBV5-1; D may correspond to TRBD1 or TRBD2 (5 bases each). V was trimmed by 3 bases and J by 6 bases, leaving 16 bases between them. This CDR3 is built from 15 residues. Germline V lookup: CDR1 SGHRS, CDR2 YFSETQ. The CDR3 region has the DNA TGCGCCAGCAGCTCCGGGACGCGTACTGGCAATGAGCAGTTCTTC. Residues: CASSSGTRTGNEQFF.